The sequence of this TCR beta chain was determined in a study of T cell changes during pregnancy in multiple sclerosis. The count of this clone is one. This CDR3 comprises 13 residues. The germline gives CDR1 LNHNV, CDR2 YYDKDF (reference sequence). V was shortened by 5 bases and J by 3 bases, with 10 bases between the two germline ends. The repertoire was sequenced with immunoSEQ multiplex PCR; TCRdb's copy has only in-frame clones and lacks some. The sample carries approximately 30,000 clones, approximately 88% recorded once. This clonotype was obtained from a female donor with multiple sclerosis, enrolled in a pregnancy study. Here the sequenced sample was CD8+ T cells from peripheral blood mononuclear cells, taken before pregnancy. The chain is built from TRBV15 and TRBJ2-5; possible D gene TRBD2, 6 bases. The DNA for the CDR3 is TGTGCCACCAGCCACTGGGGGGAAGAGACCCAGTACTTC. It translates to CATSHWGEETQYF.